The next 21 T cell receptor beta chains were all read from a single sample in a study of chemoradiotherapy in HPV16-positive cancers (dated by TCRdb to between 2021 and 2024). Library generation was performed with the immunoSEQ multiplex PCR assay. The clones in this table, taken by TCRdb from immuneACCESS, are in-frame only. Not every clone is retained; where verified, under half of the shortfall comes from an unresolved V gene, and the cause of the rest is unknown. In this sample the table shows about 22,000 clones, about 87% of which occur a single time. Approximately 6.2% of the sample lies in the top ten. Sample: blood, taken from a patient who underwent chemoradiotherapy. Receptor source: a human donor with HPV-associated anogenital cancer.

The chain couples TRBV2 to TRBJ2-1, with D hard to call. The germline gives CDR1 SNHLY, CDR2 FYNNEI. This CDR3 has 12 amino acids. The germline V and J ends were trimmed by 8 bases and 6 bases, with 11 bases remaining between them. The CDR3 bases are TGTGCCAGCCAGTTTACCGGCAATGAGCAGTTCTTC. It yields the protein CASQFTGNEQFF. The full variable domain, with the rest looked up from reference TRBV2 and TRBJ2-1, is EPEVTQTPSHQVTQMGQEVILRCVPISNHLYFYWYRQILGQKVEFLVSFYNNEISEKSEIFDDQFSVERPDGSNFTLKIRSTKLEDSAMYFCASQFTGNEQFFGPGTRLTVL.

CDR3 sequence (DNA): TGCAGTGCTACGACCGGGGAGACCCAGTACTTC. It is translated as CSATTGETQYF. The rearrangement joins TRBV20-1 to TRBJ2-5; D ambiguous. Trimming shortened V by 4 bases and J by 5 bases, and 8 bases separated the two germline ends. This CDR3 is built from 11 residues. Germline loops: CDR1 DFQATT, CDR2 SNEGSKA (reference sequence).

This chain links TRBV5-1 with TRBJ2-3; 8 positions agree with TRBD2. The CDR3 runs to 17 residues. V was pared by 4 bases and J by 1 base, with 11 bases of the junction left unmatched. Germline lookup yields CDR1 SGHRS and CDR2 YFSETQ. The CDR3 sequence is CASSPEYGAGGTDTQYF. Here the CDR3 DNA reads TGCGCCAGCAGCCCCGAGTATGGAGCGGGGGGCACAGATACGCAGTATTTT. The variable domain in full, completed from reference TRBV5-1 and TRBJ2-3, reads KAGVTQTPRYLIKTRGQQVTLSCSPISGHRSVSWYQQTPGQGLQFLFEYFSETQRNKGNFPGRFSGRQFSNSRSEMNVSTLELGDSALYLCASSPEYGAGGTDTQYFGPGTRLTVL.

V and J are TRBV6-6 and TRBJ2-5, with D perhaps matching TRBD2 (6 bases). V was pared by 3 bases and J by 4 bases, with 12 bases between. The CDR3 contains 14 residues. Germline CDR1 MNHNY, CDR2 SVGAGI (reference sequence). This CDR3 is CASSYGGSLETQYF. The CDR3 DNA sequence: TGTGCCAGCAGTTATGGAGGGTCGCTAGAGACCCAGTACTTC.

The chain has TRBV11-2 and TRBJ1-1, with D uncertain. CDR1 is SGHAT and CDR2 is FQNNGV in the germline V gene. V was clipped by 4 bases and J by 1 base, with 16 bases between them. The length of the CDR3 is 16 residues. CDR3: CASSSYTRGRNTEAFF. The CDR3, as DNA: TGTGCCAGCAGCTCCTATACCCGAGGCAGGAACACTGAAGCTTTCTTT.

This sequence joins TRBV5-1 and TRBJ2-5; a weak D match, TRBD1 (6 bases). Near its end, the DNA agrees better with TRBJ2-7, so the J call may be wrong. Germline V gives CDR1 SGHRS, CDR2 YFSETQ. This CDR3 region has 16 residues. The CDR3 DNA sequence: TGCGCCAGCAGCCGCGACGCTCGGACAGAATCCTACGAGCAGTACTTC. This encodes CASSRDARTESYEQYF.

The rearrangement joins TRBV5-6 to TRBJ2-1, with D possibly matching TRBD1 (6 bases). The CDR3 runs 13 residues. Germline V lookup: CDR1 SGHDT, CDR2 YYEEEE. Trimming pared 4 bases from V and 4 bases from J, leaving 9 bases between. The DNA of the CDR3 is TGTGCCAGCAGCACGGACAGATACAATGAGCAGTTCTTC. Translated, it gives CASSTDRYNEQFF.

This clone showed up just once. The gene calls are TRBV18 and TRBJ2-1; D remains unclear. CDR3 length equals 15 residues. Germline lookup yields CDR1 KGHSH and CDR2 LQKENI. Trimming removed 1 base from V and 0 bases from J, with 7 bases in between. CDR3 sequence: CASSPRWSSYNEQFF. The CDR3 DNA sequence: TGTGCCAGCTCACCACGCTGGAGCTCCTACAATGAGCAGTTCTTC.

V usage is TRBV4-1 and J usage is TRBJ1-5, with D hard to call. Germline CDR1 reads MGHRA; CDR2 reads YSYEKL. The V end was cut by 0 bases, the J end by 4 bases, with 13 bases between. The CDR3 sequence is 16 residues long. DNA for the CDR3: TGCGCCAGCAGCCAAGAATCCGTGGAAGGGAATCAGCCCCAGCATTTT. Translation: CASSQESVEGNQPQHF.

This clone was detected a few times. The chain joins TRBV5-1 to TRBJ2-5; 7 positions match TRBD2. The CDR3 contains 15 residues. Trimming removed 0 bases from V and 2 bases from J; junction bases left unmatched: 4. The germline V gene encodes CDR1 SGHRS and CDR2 YFSETQ. The CDR3 region is CASSLAPSGQETQYF. CDR3 nucleotide sequence: TGCGCCAGCAGCTTGGCTCCTAGCGGACAAGAGACCCAGTACTTC. Filled out from reference TRBV5-1 and TRBJ2-5, the complete variable domain reads KAGVTQTPRYLIKTRGQQVTLSCSPISGHRSVSWYQQTPGQGLQFLFEYFSETQRNKGNFPGRFSGRQFSNSRSEMNVSTLELGDSALYLCASSLAPSGQETQYFGPGTRLLVL.

The J gene is TRBJ1-1, the V gene TRBV30; possible D gene TRBD1, 6 bases. Germline V lookup: CDR1 GTSNPN, CDR2 SVGIG (reference sequence). The V end was cut by 1 base, the J end by 5 bases, with 11 bases between. The CDR3 runs 13 residues. The CDR3 is CAWSERGSTEAFF. CDR3 in DNA: TGTGCCTGGAGTGAGAGGGGGAGTACTGAAGCTTTCTTT.

The chain employs TRBV11-3 and TRBJ2-1; TRBD1 might be the D (6 bases). This CDR3 is built from 16 residues. Germline V CDR1 and CDR2: SGHNT, YENEEA. Deletions cut 3 bases from V and 2 bases from J, with 14 bases between. This chain's CDR3 is CASSFGSRGTYNEQFF. The DNA for the CDR3 is TGTGCCAGCAGCTTCGGATCCAGGGGAACCTACAATGAGCAGTTCTTC. The full variable domain, its missing parts supplied by reference TRBV11-3 and TRBJ2-1, is EAGVVQSPRYKIIEKKQPVAFWCNPISGHNTLYWYLQNLGQGPELLIRYENEEAVDDSQLPKDRFSAERLKGVDSTLKIQPAELGDSAVYLCASSFGSRGTYNEQFFGPGTRLTVL.

The chain combines TRBV11-2 with TRBJ1-1; D is perhaps TRBD1 (6 bases). The V gene lost 6 bases and the J gene lost 2 bases, with 10 bases spanning the gap. CDR1 and CDR2 from the germline V gene are SGHAT and FQNNGV. The CDR3 has 13 residues. The chain's CDR3 is CASRGDINTEAFF. The CDR3 coding sequence is TGTGCCAGCAGAGGGGACATTAACACTGAAGCTTTCTTT.

The chain carries TRBV5-1 and TRBJ1-6; no firm D call. The CDR3 length is 13 residues. Germline V lookup: CDR1 SGHRS, CDR2 YFSETQ. V dropped 1 base and J dropped 11 bases, with 10 bases sitting between them. Here the CDR3 DNA reads TGCGCCAGCAGCTTGATTGGGGAGGCACCCCTCCACTTT. Its translation is CASSLIGEAPLHF.

The chain is built from TRBV2 and TRBJ2-5; 9 bases align to TRBD2. V lost 5 bases to trimming and J lost 3 bases; unmatched junction nucleotides: 4. CDR1 is SNHLY, CDR2 FYNNEI, per germline. The length of the CDR3 is 14 residues. This chain's CDR3 is CASSPGLAKETQYF. CDR3 nucleotide sequence: TGTGCCAGCAGTCCTGGACTAGCGAAAGAGACCCAGTACTTC.

The gene calls are TRBV27 and TRBJ1-5; D unresolved. The germline V gene encodes CDR1 MNHEY and CDR2 SMNVEV (reference sequence). Trimming pared 4 bases from V and 5 bases from J, leaving 9 bases between. The CDR3 is 13 residues long. The CDR3 DNA reads TGTGCCAGCAGTTCTCCACCTTATCAGCCCCAGCATTTT. Its translation is CASSSPPYQPQHF.

The rearrangement joins TRBV7-9 to TRBJ1-2; TRBD1 aligns across 7 bases. The CDR3 totals 14 residues. Trimming at V came to 5 bases and at J to 2 bases, leaving 5 bases not matched to a gene. The germline V gene has CDR1 SEHNR and CDR2 FQNEAQ (reference sequence). CDR3 bases: TGTGCCAGCAGCGCGACACAGGGGAACTATGGCTACACCTTC. This codes for CASSATQGNYGYTF.

The chain couples TRBV2 to TRBJ1-2; unclear D gene. Trimming left V 2 bases short and J 0 bases short, with 4 bases between. Germline CDR1 SNHLY, CDR2 FYNNEI. This CDR3 is built from 13 residues. The CDR3 DNA sequence: TGTGCCAGCAGTGAAAGGGCTAACTATGGCTACACCTTC. Translated, it gives CASSERANYGYTF.

J is TRBJ1-1 and V is TRBV2, with D unclear. The CDR3 length is 14 residues. CDR1 and CDR2 from the germline V gene are SNHLY and FYNNEI. Trimming shortened V by 4 bases and J by 0 bases, and 9 bases separated the two germline ends. The CDR3 reads CASSGIGMNTEAFF. Written as DNA, the CDR3 is TGTGCCAGCAGTGGAATAGGCATGAACACTGAAGCTTTCTTT. The full variable domain, rest sourced from reference TRBV2 and TRBJ1-1, is EPEVTQTPSHQVTQMGQEVILRCVPISNHLYFYWYRQILGQKVEFLVSFYNNEISEKSEIFDDQFSVERPDGSNFTLKIRSTKLEDSAMYFCASSGIGMNTEAFFGQGTRLTVV.

V is TRBV5-8 and J is TRBJ2-3, with D hard to call. The V and J ends lost 1 base and 0 bases respectively, with 12 bases between them. The CDR3 is 16 residues long. Germline assignment: CDR1 SGHTS and CDR2 YDEGEE. CDR3 region: CASSLSRSPSTDTQYF. The CDR3 nucleotides are TGTGCCAGCAGCTTGAGTCGGTCGCCTAGCACAGATACGCAGTATTTT.

The rearrangement uses TRBV27 and TRBJ2-3; 8 nucleotides line up with TRBD2. The CDR3 contains 17 residues. V dropped 5 bases and J dropped 2; count of bases not matched to a gene: 12. CDR1 MNHEY and CDR2 SMNVEV come from the germline V gene (reference sequence). The chain's CDR3 is CASSRNPGGGITDTQYF. The CDR3 DNA reads TGTGCCAGCAGTCGAAATCCCGGGGGGGGCATCACAGATACGCAGTATTTT.